A single sample gave rise to the 21 T cell receptor beta chains below, sequenced in a study of shared clonotypes between healthy human individuals. Data came from immunoSEQ multiplex PCR; TCRdb stores just in-frame clones and leaves some out. The data contain about 2,500,000 clones, approximately 94% of them singletons. The sample consisted of naive CD4+ T cells sorted from blood. Documented subset: CD45RA+ positively selected. These TCRs come from a man aged 18 to 30 in good health.

This clone was seen once. This sequence joins TRBV6-6 and TRBJ1-6; 7 bases map to TRBD1. V dropped 5 bases and J dropped 7; count of bases not matched to a gene: 11. The CDR3 contains 16 residues. Germline-derived CDR1 and CDR2 are MNHNY and SVGAGI (reference sequence). The CDR3 bases are TGTGCCAGCAGTCTAGACGACAGGGCTGGGAATTCACCCCTCCACTTT. Translated: CASSLDDRAGNSPLHF.

This chain links TRBV30 with TRBJ1-6; D may be TRBD1 (6 bases). Trimming took 2 bases from V and 11 from J, leaving 13 bases between them. Germline V lookup: CDR1 GTSNPN, CDR2 SVGIG (reference sequence). This CDR3 contains 13 residues. The DNA for the CDR3 is TGTGCCTGGAGTCGCAGGGGATTGCCACCCCTCCACTTT. Translation gives CAWSRRGLPPLHF.

The CDR3 loop reads CASSEDRDRQETQYF. The CDR3 DNA follows: TGTGCCAGCAGTGAAGACAGGGACAGACAAGAGACCCAGTACTTC. The J gene is TRBJ2-5, the V gene TRBV7-9; the match to TRBD1 covers 7 bases. Germline CDR1 SEHNR, CDR2 FQNEAQ (reference sequence). This CDR3 contains 15 residues. V gave up 6 bases and J gave up 2 bases; unmatched junction bases: 9.

The V and J genes are TRBV6-1 and TRBJ1-1, with a weak D call TRBD1 (6 bases). The CDR3 consists of 14 residues. Germline assignment: CDR1 MNHNS and CDR2 SASEGT. Trimming removed 7 bases at V and 5 bases at J, with 17 bases between. The CDR3 loop is CASTSTGRGTEAFF. As DNA, the CDR3 is TGTGCCAGCACATCAACAGGGCGTGGGACTGAAGCTTTCTTT.

V usage is TRBV6-5 and J usage is TRBJ1-3; the D gene is possibly TRBD1 (5 bases). This CDR3 is built from 14 residues. Trimming took off 8 bases at V and 0 bases at J, with 11 bases between the two ends. Germline V gives CDR1 MNHEY, CDR2 SVGAGI. CDR3 sequence: CASAGTDSGNTIYF. In nucleotides, the CDR3 is TGTGCCAGCGCCGGGACTGACTCTGGAAACACCATATATTTT.

The J gene is TRBJ1-1, the V gene TRBV4-1, with D hard to call. The germline V and J ends were trimmed by 0 bases and 0 bases, with 26 bases remaining between them. The V gene's germline CDR1 is MGHRA and CDR2 YSYEKL. The CDR3 is made up of 21 amino acids. CDR3 region: CASSQDILLSWTANLNTEAFF. In nucleotides, the CDR3 is TGCGCCAGCAGCCAAGATATCCTCCTCTCCTGGACGGCGAACTTGAACACTGAAGCTTTCTTT.

This clone is a singleton in its sample. The rearrangement links TRBV10-2 to TRBJ1-1; D unresolved. V gave up 7 bases and J gave up 0 bases, with 9 bases separating them. CDR3 size: 13 residues. In germline, CDR1 is WSHSY, CDR2 SAAADI. The CDR3 protein is CASTGSMNTEAFF. As DNA, the CDR3 is TGCGCCAGCACAGGCAGCATGAACACTGAAGCTTTCTTT.

The CDR3 region is CASSDGRGGYGYTF. CDR3 sequence (DNA): TGTGCCAGCAGTGATGGAAGGGGAGGCTATGGCTACACCTTC. The chain recombines TRBV6-1 with TRBJ1-2; weak D call: TRBD1 (5 bases). Per germline, CDR1 MNHNS and CDR2 SASEGT. V dropped 3 bases and J dropped 4 bases, with 12 bases sitting between them. The CDR3 runs 14 residues.

The chain is built from TRBV5-6 and TRBJ1-2; TRBD1 is a possible D gene (6 bases). The germline V gene has CDR1 SGHDT and CDR2 YYEEEE. V lost 4 bases, J lost 3 bases, and 16 bases lay in between. CDR3 size: 15 residues. The DNA for the CDR3 is TGTGCCAGCAGCCCCGGGGACACTTGGGACTATGGCTACACCTTC. Protein product: CASSPGDTWDYGYTF.

Concerning this clone: The same CDR3 can be traced to other DNA sequences in this sample. This chain links TRBV6-1 with TRBJ1-2; D unresolved. Germline V CDR1 and CDR2: MNHNS, SASEGT. CDR3 length equals 14 residues. V lost 0 bases and J 1 base, leaving 6 bases between the germline ends. CDR3 in DNA: TGTGCCAGCAGTGAAGCCGGCAGTAACTATGGCTACACCTTC. Encoded protein: CASSEAGSNYGYTF.

The chain carries TRBV7-9 and TRBJ1-3; D not certain. Germline values: CDR1 SEHNR, CDR2 FQNEAQ (reference sequence). The CDR3 contains 14 residues. The germline V and J ends were trimmed by 2 bases and 0 bases, with 5 bases remaining between them. The CDR3 here is CASSLPSSGNTIYF. The CDR3, as DNA: TGTGCCAGCAGCTTACCAAGCTCTGGAAACACCATATATTTT.

V usage is TRBV11-2 and J usage is TRBJ2-1; the D is unclear. Between the trimmed V and J ends, which lost 4 bases and 3 bases, there was a span of 13 bases. In germline, CDR1 is SGHAT, CDR2 FQNNGV. This CDR3 region has 15 residues. CDR3 coding DNA: TGTGCCAGCAGCTCCTTAACGGGTAGCTACAATGAGCAGTTCTTC. Protein: CASSSLTGSYNEQFF. Combining the CDR3 with reference TRBV11-2 and TRBJ2-1 gives the whole variable domain EAGVAQSPRYKIIEKRQSVAFWCNPISGHATLYWYQQILGQGPKLLIQFQNNGVVDDSQLPKDRFSAERLKGVDSTLKIQPAKLEDSAVYLCASSSLTGSYNEQFFGPGTRLTVL.

This rearrangement joins TRBV6-6 to TRBJ1-4; D possibly corresponds to TRBD1 (6 bases). This CDR3 is 15 amino acids long. Germline V gives CDR1 MNHNY, CDR2 SVGAGI (reference sequence). Trimming pared 4 bases from V and 3 bases from J, leaving 12 bases between. The CDR3 loop reads CASSSRGLSNEKLFF. Written as DNA, the CDR3 is TGTGCCAGCAGTTCACGGGGGCTGTCTAATGAAAAACTGTTTTTT.

The chain recombines TRBV7-3 with TRBJ2-2; D is uncertain. The CDR3 extends over 13 amino acids. The germline V gene encodes CDR1 SGHTA and CDR2 FQGTGA. The V gene lost 6 bases and the J gene lost 6 bases, with 11 bases spanning the gap. CDR3 protein: CASRPHPAGELFF. CDR3 DNA sequence: TGTGCCAGCAGGCCTCACCCAGCCGGGGAGCTGTTTTTT.

The V and J genes are TRBV19 and TRBJ1-1; D possibly corresponds to TRBD1 (5 bases). There are 14 residues in the CDR3. Germline CDR1 and CDR2: LNHDA and SQIVND (reference sequence). The germline V and J ends were trimmed by 8 bases and 0 bases, with 13 bases remaining between them. The CDR3: CASQLGTVNTEAFF. Here the CDR3 DNA reads TGTGCCAGTCAACTCGGGACGGTGAACACTGAAGCTTTCTTT.

J is TRBJ2-4 and V is TRBV19; TRBD1 agrees at 7 bases. V trimming: 4 bases; J trimming: 0 bases; junction bases outside the gene matches: 12. The CDR3 runs 18 residues. Germline values: CDR1 LNHDA, CDR2 SQIVND (reference sequence). The CDR3 coding sequence is TGTGCCAGTAGTAGAGGGGGACAGAAACCCCTAGCCAAAAACATTCAGTACTTC. Residues: CASSRGGQKPLAKNIQYF.

This clone was observed once. The rearrangement joins TRBV6-5 to TRBJ2-3, with D possibly TRBD2 on 7 matching bases. The CDR3 runs to 15 residues. Germline CDR1 reads MNHEY; CDR2 reads SVGAGI. V was shortened by 2 bases and J by 5 bases, with 14 bases between the two germline ends. The CDR3 coding sequence is TGTGCCAGCAGTTACGGCGGGGGCCGGGGAGATACGCAGTATTTT. As protein: CASSYGGGRGDTQYF.

DNA for the CDR3: TGTGCCAGCAATCGACAGGGGGCGGCTGAAAAACTGTTTTTT. Translation gives CASNRQGAAEKLFF. The chain is built from TRBV2 and TRBJ1-4, with 10 bases matching TRBD1. This CDR3 is built from 14 residues. J gave up 7 bases and V 7 bases, and 6 bases lay outside the gene matches. Per the germline V gene, CDR1 is SNHLY and CDR2 is FYNNEI.

In this sample, this clone turned up once. The genes are TRBV19 and TRBJ2-1; D gene unclear. Trimming stripped 3 bases from V and 10 bases from J, with 7 bases between. The germline gives CDR1 LNHDA, CDR2 SQIVND (reference sequence). The CDR3 consists of 11 residues. The CDR3 DNA follows: TGTGCCAGTAGTATCTTCAGCGAGCAGTTCTTC. This gives the protein CASSIFSEQFF.

The J gene is TRBJ1-2, the V gene TRBV18; no clear D. Trimming removed 3 bases at V and 0 bases at J, with 8 bases between. The CDR3 is 14 residues long. Germline V gene data show CDR1 as KGHSH and CDR2 as LQKENI. In nucleotides, the CDR3 is TGTGCCAGCTCACCTGTCAGGCCTAACTATGGCTACACCTTC. Its protein is CASSPVRPNYGYTF.

The genes are TRBV9 and TRBJ2-2; 11 positions agree with TRBD1. The germline V gene has CDR1 SGDLS and CDR2 YYNGEE. CDR3 length: 16 amino acids. V lost 0 bases, J lost 4 bases, and 2 bases stayed unmatched. CDR3 region: CASSVGGQGVTGELFF. For the CDR3, the DNA is TGTGCCAGCAGCGTAGGGGGACAGGGGGTCACCGGGGAGCTGTTTTTT.